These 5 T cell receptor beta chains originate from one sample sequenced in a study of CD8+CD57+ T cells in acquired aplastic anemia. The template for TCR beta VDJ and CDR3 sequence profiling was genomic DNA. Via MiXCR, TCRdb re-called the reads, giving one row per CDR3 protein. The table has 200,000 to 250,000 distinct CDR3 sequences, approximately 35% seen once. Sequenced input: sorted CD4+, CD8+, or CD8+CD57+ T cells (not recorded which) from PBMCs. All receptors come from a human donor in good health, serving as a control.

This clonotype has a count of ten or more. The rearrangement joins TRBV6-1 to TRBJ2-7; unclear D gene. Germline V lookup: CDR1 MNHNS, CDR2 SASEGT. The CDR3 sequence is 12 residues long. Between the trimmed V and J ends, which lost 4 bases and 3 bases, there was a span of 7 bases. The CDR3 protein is CASSAQHYEQYF. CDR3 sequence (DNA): TGTGCCAGCAGTGCACAACACTACGAGCAGTACTTC.

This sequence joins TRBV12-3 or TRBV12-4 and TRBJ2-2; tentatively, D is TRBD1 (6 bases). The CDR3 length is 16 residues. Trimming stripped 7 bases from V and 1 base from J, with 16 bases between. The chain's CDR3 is CASKNAGTRNTGELFF. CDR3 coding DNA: TGTGCCAGCAAGAATGCCGGGACAAGGAACACCGGGGAGCTGTTTTTT.

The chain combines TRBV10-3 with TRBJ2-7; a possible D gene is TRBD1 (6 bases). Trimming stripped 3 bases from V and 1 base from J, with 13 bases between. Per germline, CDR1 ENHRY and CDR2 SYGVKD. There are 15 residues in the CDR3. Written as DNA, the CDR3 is TGTGCCATCAGTGATACCGGGACATTTTCCTACGAGCAGTACTTC. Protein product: CAISDTGTFSYEQYF.

The CDR3 loop reads CASSSSATSGGTDTQYF. In DNA form, the CDR3 reads TGTGCCAGCAGCTCCTCGGCGACTAGCGGGGGCACAGATACGCAGTATTTT. This chain joins TRBV11-1 and TRBJ2-3; 11 bases map to TRBD2. The V gene end was trimmed by 4 bases and the J gene end by 1 base; junction bases not matched to a gene: 7. The germline V gene has CDR1 SGHAT and CDR2 FQDESV (reference sequence). CDR3 length: 17 residues.

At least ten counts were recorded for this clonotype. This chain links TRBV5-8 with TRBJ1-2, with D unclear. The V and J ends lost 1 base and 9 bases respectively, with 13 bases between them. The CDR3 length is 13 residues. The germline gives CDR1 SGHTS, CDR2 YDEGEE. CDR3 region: CASSLPDGRSYTF. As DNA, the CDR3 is TGTGCCAGCAGCTTGCCGGACGGGCGAAGCTACACCTTC. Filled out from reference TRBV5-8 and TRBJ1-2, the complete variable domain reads EAGVTQSPTHLIKTRGQQATLRCSPISGHTSVYWYQQALGLGLQFLLWYDEGEERNRGNFPPRFSGRQFPNYSSELNVNALELEDSALYLCASSLPDGRSYTFGSGTRLTVV.